This paragraph reports one TCR beta chain. Antigen: not known. The ends were cut back, 0 bases at V and 7 bases at J, with 12 bases in the middle. CDR3 length: 14 amino acids. CDR1 and CDR2 from the germline V gene are SGHRS and YFSETQ. This sample stems from a study of shared clonotypes between healthy human individuals. Study overall: CD4 naive and memory got three plates each, CD8 naive two, CD8 memory one. Study conclusions and caveats: Only blood underwent sampling, and tissue repertoires likely differ.

In the original workflow: ImmunoSEQ sequences covered only the junction and lacked quality scores; filtering therefore differed. Using immunoSEQ multiplex PCR, the repertoire was profiled, and TCRdb retains in-frame clones only, with some absent. The D gene and trimming were derived from the DNA, and the V and J assignments and clone size from that table. This table holds some 980,000 clones, approximately 80% found once. This receptor was taken from a man aged 18 to 29 in good health. Sequencing was done on a sample of memory CD4+ T cells sorted from blood. Stated subset: CD45RA-negative fraction. The chain is built from TRBV5-1 and TRBJ2-3; D not certain. CDR3 bases: TGCGCCAGCAGCTTGGCCCAGGATCTACATACGCAGTATTTT. This translates into CASSLAQDLHTQYF.